This T cell receptor beta chain was identified during a study of blood T cell repertoires in COVID-19. Study in general: Samples representing acute and convalescent COVID-19 were sourced from the United States, Italy and Spain. Sources were T cells, B-cell-depleted T cells, or PBMCs; the material itself was cDNA or gDNA.

TCRdb keeps only in-frame clones here, not all; method: immunoSEQ multiplex PCR. Altogether about 270,000 clones are present, approximately 90% being singletons, with the ten largest covering 3%. Trimming took 5 bases from V and 0 from J; bases not matched to a gene: 6. Germline loops: CDR1 LNHDA, CDR2 SQIVND (reference sequence). The CDR3 sequence is 16 residues long. Donors in Cohort 3 counted as recovered after two negative PCRs, clearance, or symptom resolution. The sequence came from a woman aged 45-60 years who had recovered from COVID-19. Material: PBMCs or T cells enriched from blood (not recorded which). The rearrangement links TRBV19 to TRBJ1-2, with 10 bases lining up with TRBD1. The CDR3 is CASSPGDRGANYGYTF. The CDR3 region has the DNA TGTGCCAGTAGTCCTGGGGACAGGGGAGCTAACTATGGCTACACCTTC.